This T cell receptor (beta chain) was found in a study of beta chain features in type 1 diabetes. The V and J ends lost 5 bases and 3 bases, in that order; junction bases with no gene match: 10. CDR1 is KGHSH, CDR2 LQKENI, per germline. The CDR3 is 16 amino acids. This clone was picked up a small number of times. Sequenced material consisted of expressed TCRB transcripts (all of the isolated RNA was reverse transcribed). Measured with immunoSEQ multiplex PCR; TCRdb has only the in-frame clones, and not every one. The data hold 900,000 or so clones, with 15% to 20% observed a single time. In total, each donor contributed a single heparinised blood draw that averaged around 110 mL.

The V and J genes are TRBV18 and TRBJ2-1; TRBD2 aligns across 7 bases. The sample comprised naive CD4+ T cells from blood. The TCR was taken from a woman in her late teens or twenties in good health. The CDR3 protein is CASSSGLERYYNEQFF. Written as DNA, the CDR3 is TGTGCCAGCTCATCCGGACTAGAACGATACTACAATGAGCAGTTCTTC.